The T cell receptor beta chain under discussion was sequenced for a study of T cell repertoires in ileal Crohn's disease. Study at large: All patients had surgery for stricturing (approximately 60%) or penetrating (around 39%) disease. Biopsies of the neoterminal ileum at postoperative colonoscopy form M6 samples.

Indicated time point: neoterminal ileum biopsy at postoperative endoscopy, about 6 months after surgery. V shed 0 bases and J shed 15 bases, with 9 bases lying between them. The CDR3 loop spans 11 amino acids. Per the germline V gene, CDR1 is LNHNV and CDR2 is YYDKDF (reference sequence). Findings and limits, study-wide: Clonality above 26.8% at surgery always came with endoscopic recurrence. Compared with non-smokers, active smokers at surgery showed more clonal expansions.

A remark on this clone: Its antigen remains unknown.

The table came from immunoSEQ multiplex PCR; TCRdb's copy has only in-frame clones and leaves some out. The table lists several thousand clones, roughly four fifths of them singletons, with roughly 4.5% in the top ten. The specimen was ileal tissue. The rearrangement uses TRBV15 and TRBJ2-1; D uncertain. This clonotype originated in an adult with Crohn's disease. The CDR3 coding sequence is TGTGCCACCAGCAGAGATGGGGTTTGGTTCTTC. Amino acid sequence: CATSRDGVWFF.